Listed below are T cell receptor delta chains from one sample, sequenced in a study of gamma-delta chains in newborns, infants, children. TCRdb applied CATT to the reads for clone calling. This sample yields several thousand delta-chain clones, of which 2.6% are seen a single time; 15% to 19% belongs to the top ten. What was sequenced was blood. Source of these receptors: a child who was a newborn, infant or young child, either healthy, febrile or measles-vaccinated (not recorded which). CDR3s include the opening cysteine and the closing phenylalanine or tryptophan. Each record gives: J gene, D gene, V gene, CDR3 protein. D genes are given only for firm matches.

>TRDJ3|TRDD3|TRDV2
CACDILGDTTWDTRQMFF
>TRDJ3|.|TRDV2
CACDTGYSSSWDTRQMFF
>TRDJ3|TRDD3|TRDV2
CACDPTGGYASSWDTRQVFF
>TRDJ3|TRDD3|TRDV2
CACDTVSWGIRSSWDTRQMFF
>TRDJ3|TRDD3|TRDV2
CACDTGGFGAWDTRQMFF
>TRDJ3|TRDD3|TRDV2
CACDSGGYAWDTRQMFF
>TRDJ2|TRDD3|TRDV2
CACDNLLLGDPAEALTAQLFF
>TRDJ1|.|TRDV3
CAFRVLPPGDTIKLGADKLIF
>TRDJ3|TRDD3|TRDV2
CACDTLRTGGYAWDTRQMFF
>TRDJ1|.|TRDV2
CACDTRGYTDKLIF
>TRDJ3|TRDD3|TRDV2
CACDTAWGTPPSSWDTRQMFF
>TRDJ3|TRDD3|TRDV2
CACDGIRSSWDTRQMFF
>TRDJ2|TRDD3|TRDV1
CALGTLRQIGGYKTLTAQLFF
>TRDJ3|.|TRDV2
CACDKVTLSVTTSWDTRQMFF
>TRDJ3|.|TRDV2
CACDTGGTWDFSWDTRQMFF
>TRDJ3|TRDD3|TRDV2
CACDNVLGDTGTRQMFF
>TRDJ3|TRDD3|TRDV2
CACDTGGYASWDTRQMFF
>TRDJ2|.|TRDV2
CACDTWGPTAQLFF
>TRDJ3|TRDD3|TRDV2
CACDTVLGDIHSWDTRQMFF
>TRDJ3|TRDD3|TRDV2
CACDKVLGDTSHSWDTRQMFF
>TRDJ1|TRDD3|TRDV1
CSGGYTDKLIF
>TRDJ3|TRDD3|TRDV2
CACDTGGYSTWDTRQMFF
>TRDJ3|TRDD3|TRDV2
CACDTVPGDISLGDTRQMFF
>TRDJ3|.|TRDV2
CACDTVGLPSSWDTRQMFF
>TRDJ3|TRDD3|TRDV2
CACDTVLGGLSWDTRQMFF
>TRDJ3|TRDD3|TRDV2
CACDTFSTGGPDTRQMFF
>TRDJ1|TRDD3|TRDV2
CARDTLGESDKLIF
>TRDJ3|TRDD3|TRDV2
CACDTVPGGNPSLSSWDTRQMFF
>TRDJ3|TRDD3|TRDV2
CACDTVATRGYESSWDTRQMFF
>TRDJ3|.|TRDV2
CACDTVGDSSSWDTRQMFF
>TRDJ3|TRDD3|TRDV2
CACDVLGDTWDTRQMFF
>TRDJ2|TRDD3|TRDV2
CACDTLGAPTAQLFF
>TRDJ3|TRDD3|TRDV2
CACDSAYWGISSWDTRQMFF
>TRDJ2|TRDD3|TRDV2
CACDVLGDTLTAQLFF
>TRDJ3|TRDD3|TRDV2
CACDTLGDKSSWDTRQMFF
>TRDJ3|TRDD3|TRDV2
CACDAVLGMHSSWDTRQMFF
>TRDJ3|TRDD3|TRDV2
CACDTGDTLSWDTRQMFF
>TRDJ3|TRDD3|TRDV2
CACDTAGGYARDTRQMFF
>TRDJ3|TRDD3|TRDV2
CACDNVGDTPSSSWDTRQMFF
>TRDJ1|TRDD3|TRDV1
CALGEGRRYWGIEDKLIF
>TRDJ1|TRDD3|TRDV2
CACDSLGANTDKLIF
>TRDJ3|TRDD3|TRDV2
CACDNTGGSWDTRQMFF